The 4 T cell receptor beta chains below come from one sample, sequenced in a study of T-cell memory formation after mild COVID-19. TCRdb independently ran MiXCR on the 5' RACE reads; one entry per CDR3 protein. There are about 58,000 distinct CDR3 sequences in the sample; about a quarter occur only once, and around 40% lies in the top ten. The sample taken for sequencing was PBMCs or a T cell subset sorted from them (not recorded which). These receptors were collected from a man aged 18-30 years who had mild COVID-19 (a few samples of this study predate the infection). Cell type and time point are not known.

The chain joins TRBV20-1 to TRBJ2-1, with 7 bases that match TRBD1. CDR1 is DFQATT and CDR2 is SNEGSKA in the germline V gene (reference sequence). The length of the CDR3 is 14 residues. The V gene end was trimmed by 0 bases and the J gene end by 6 bases; junction bases not matched to a gene: 5. CDR3 sequence: CSARDPDRANEQFF. CDR3 DNA: TGCAGTGCTAGAGATCCCGACAGGGCCAATGAGCAGTTCTTC.

This clonotype was counted a few times. The J gene is TRBJ2-1, the V gene TRBV4-3, with D unclear. The CDR3 extends over 14 amino acids. The germline V gene has CDR1 LGHNA and CDR2 YSLEER. The V end lost 0 bases, the J end lost 4 bases, and 7 bases lay between the germline ends. The CDR3 DNA reads TGCGCCAGCAGCCAAGATGGGCCGTACAATGAGCAGTTCTTC. This encodes CASSQDGPYNEQFF.

In this sample, this clonotype turned up a few times. The chain links TRBV2 to TRBJ2-5; D uncertain. Trimming pared 7 bases from V and 7 bases from J, leaving 7 bases between. This CDR3 has 10 residues. Germline assignment: CDR1 SNHLY and CDR2 FYNNEI. In DNA form, the CDR3 reads TGTGCCAGCAAAGGCGGGACCCAGTACTTC. Amino acid sequence: CASKGGTQYF.

The rearrangement links TRBV7-9 to TRBJ2-5, with 12 bases fitting TRBD1. With 0 bases clipped from V and 0 bases from J, the junction kept 5 bases outside the gene matches. The CDR3 is made up of 18 amino acids. The germline V gene has CDR1 SEHNR and CDR2 FQNEAQ (reference sequence). The CDR3 DNA sequence: TGTGCCAGCAGCTTAGCTCCGGGACAGGGGGCGGACCAAGAGACCCAGTACTTC. Amino acid sequence: CASSLAPGQGADQETQYF.